The clone carrying this TCR beta chain came up many times. Relying on iRepertoire HTBI primers and Arm-PCR of CDR3 regions, the team built TCR beta libraries. TCRdb fed the multiplex PCR reads into MiXCR, producing one record per CDR3 protein. The profile shows about 430,000 distinct CDR3 sequences, about 15% of them singletons. The data stem from a study of regulatory T cells in long-lasting Graves disease. Germline V gene lookup returns CDR1 MDHEN and CDR2 SYDVKM. The CDR3 length is 14 residues. Trimming removed 4 bases from V and 5 bases from J; junction bases left unmatched: 6. Specified time point: newly diagnosed GD, antithyroid drugs for less than 3 months. Researchers made the TCR library from RNA that was extracted from PBMCs. The sample also formed part of further work on T cells in Graves' hyperthyroidism and ophthalmopathy.

Material: peripheral blood mononuclear cells (PBMCs), obtained at new diagnosis, from a patient treated with antithyroid drugs. V usage is TRBV28 and J usage is TRBJ2-7, with 9 bases lining up with TRBD1. This clonotype originated in a woman aged 40 to 50 with Graves disease. This chain's CDR3 is CASSSHRGLNEQYF. The CDR3 DNA reads as TGTGCCAGCAGTTCCCACAGGGGGCTCAACGAGCAGTACTTC.